The rows below give T cell receptor beta chains drawn from one sample of a study of glioma-infiltrating T cells. TCRdb ran MiXCR on the multiplex PCR reads and lists one entry per CDR3 protein. The repertoire consists of about 93,000 distinct CDR3 sequences, with around 40% occurring once and the leading ten covering approximately 38%. Sequencing input: glioma tissue, nonneoplastic brain tissue, or PBMCs (not recorded which). These receptor sequences come from a human donor with low-grade glioma or glioblastoma, undergoing nonglioma brain surgery, or in good health (not recorded which). Each CDR3 is given with its conserved first and last residue. A D gene is named only where the DNA matches it firmly. The listing skips clone size in some rows; elsewhere it reads once, few, many or a size class.

CDR3: CASSAGSGGQYF
DNA: TGTGCCAGCAGTGCGGGGAGCGGAGGGCAGTACTTC
V: TRBV25-1
J: TRBJ2-7
size: few
D: -

CDR3: CASSQGYEQFF
DNA: TGTGCCAGCAGCCAAGGGTATGAGCAGTTCTTC
V: TRBV5-6
J: TRBJ2-1
size: many
D: -

CDR3: CASRIHSKRPYTDTQYF
DNA: TGTGCCAGCAGAATTCATAGTAAGAGGCCCTACACAGATACGCAGTATTTT
V: TRBV12-3/TRBV12-4
J: TRBJ2-3
size: -
D: -

CDR3: CASSLGEGLGNEQFF
DNA: TGTGCCAGCAGCTTGGGGGAGGGACTCGGCAATGAGCAGTTCTTC
V: TRBV5-6
J: TRBJ2-1
size: -
D: TRBD2

CDR3: CASILLGTSGYNEQFF
DNA: TGTGCCAGCATACTACTCGGGACTAGCGGATACAATGAGCAGTTCTTC
V: TRBV6-2/TRBV6-3
J: TRBJ2-1
size: -
D: TRBD2

CDR3: CASSQALAGVLTGELFF
DNA: TGTGCCAGCAGCCAGGCACTAGCGGGAGTTTTGACCGGGGAGCTGTTTTTT
V: TRBV14
J: TRBJ2-2
size: many
D: TRBD2

CDR3: CATSEPSRGRTDTQYF
DNA: TGTGCCACCAGTGAGCCATCCAGGGGGCGGACAGATACGCAGTATTTT
V: TRBV24-1
J: TRBJ2-3
size: many
D: TRBD1

CDR3: CASRTKEIRKQYF
DNA: TGTGCCAGCAGAACTAAGGAAATACGAAAGCAGTACTTC
V: TRBV12-3/TRBV12-4
J: TRBJ2-7
size: many
D: -

CDR3: CASSLSDSTGSPYEQYF
DNA: TGTGCCAGCAGTTTATCTGACTCGACAGGGTCTCCCTACGAGCAGTACTTC
V: TRBV27
J: TRBJ2-7
size: many
D: TRBD1

CDR3: CASSDVGQGNEGQYF
DNA: TGTGCCAGCAGTGATGTTGGACAGGGCAATGAGGGGCAGTACTTC
V: TRBV25-1
J: TRBJ2-7
size: -
D: TRBD1

CDR3: CAIFGGPARELFF
DNA: TGTGCCATTTTTGGGGGGCCGGCGAGGGAGCTGTTTTTT
V: TRBV10-3
J: TRBJ2-2
size: -
D: -

CDR3: CASSSGGGKNEQFF
DNA: TGTGCCAGCAGCTCAGGGGGTGGTAAGAATGAGCAGTTCTTC
V: TRBV6-1
J: TRBJ2-1
size: many
D: TRBD1

CDR3: CACSPNSYKQYF
DNA: TGTGCCTGCTCCCCAAACTCCTACAAGCAGTACTTC
V: TRBV18
J: TRBJ2-7
size: -
D: -

CDR3: CASSILTYEQYF
DNA: TGTGCCAGCAGTATCCTGACCTACGAGCAGTACTTC
V: TRBV12-3/TRBV12-4
J: TRBJ2-7
size: -
D: -

CDR3: CASSPAGSRNEQFF
DNA: TGTGCCAGCAGCCCGGCGGGGAGCCGTAATGAGCAGTTCTTC
V: TRBV9
J: TRBJ2-1
size: many
D: -

CDR3: CASSLRGQGPETQYF
DNA: TGTGCCAGCAGTTTAAGGGGACAGGGACCGGAGACCCAGTACTTC
V: TRBV28
J: TRBJ2-5
size: many
D: TRBD1

CDR3: CASSQKGDSYEQYF
DNA: TGCGCCAGCAGCCAAAAGGGAGACTCCTACGAGCAGTACTTC
V: TRBV4-1
J: TRBJ2-7
size: -
D: -